The rows below give T cell receptor beta chains drawn from one sample of a study of blood T cell repertoires in COVID-19. Measured with immunoSEQ multiplex PCR; TCRdb has only the in-frame clones, and not every one. This table has more than 250,000 clones, 80% to 90% appearing once. The sequenced sample consisted of peripheral blood. The source of these receptors is a man over 45 with active or convalescent COVID-19. Each CDR3 is given with its conserved first and last residue. The order of the fields is clone size, D gene, J gene, CDR3 length, V gene, CDR3 DNA, CDR3 protein. The D gene is left open where the match is weak. Not all rows give a size; the values are once, few, many and, for expanded clones, a class.

. | TRBD1 | TRBJ1-4 | 17 | TRBV3-1/TRBV3-2 | TGTGCCAGCAGCCAGCGGACAGGGGTCCTGCCGGGGGAAAAACTGTTTTTT | CASSQRTGVLPGEKLFF
. | . | TRBJ1-2 | 15 | TRBV28 | TGTGCCAGCAGTTTGGCTCCGGGACATTGGTCTGGCTACACCTTC | CASSLAPGHWSGYTF
. | . | TRBJ1-2 | 14 | TRBV18 | TGTGCCAGCTCACCAACCCCGGACAGCTATGGCTACACCTTC | CASSPTPDSYGYTF
. | TRBD2 | TRBJ2-1 | 15 | TRBV7-6 | TGTGCCAGCAGCTTAGGAGCGGGAGGGCAAAATGAGCAGTTCTTC | CASSLGAGGQNEQFF
. | . | TRBJ1-5 | 15 | TRBV19 | TGTGCCAGTAGTAGCCAGGGCAATAGCAATCAGCCCCAGCATTTT | CASSSQGNSNQPQHF
. | TRBD1 | TRBJ2-7 | 14 | TRBV5-5 | TGTGCCAGCAAAAAGGGGACAGGGATGGTCGAGCAGTACTTC | CASKKGTGMVEQYF
. | TRBD1 | TRBJ2-7 | 14 | TRBV6-5 | TGTGCCAGCAGTAGGCAGGGGGCAGGTTACGAGCAGTACTTC | CASSRQGAGYEQYF
. | . | TRBJ1-2 | 13 | TRBV28 | TGTGCCAGCAGTTTCGTACAGGTCTATGGCTACACCTTC | CASSFVQVYGYTF
. | . | TRBJ1-2 | 13 | TRBV27 | TGTGCCAGCAGTTTATTGGGGGGAGGTGGCTACACCTTC | CASSLLGGGGYTF
. | TRBD1 | TRBJ2-7 | 14 | TRBV7-9 | TGTGCCAGCAGCTTAAAGGACAGGGGCGACGAGCAGTACTTC | CASSLKDRGDEQYF
few | TRBD2 | TRBJ2-7 | 14 | TRBV7-2 | TGTGCCAGCAGCTGGGGACTAGCGGGAAGGGAGCAGTACTTC | CASSWGLAGREQYF
. | TRBD1 | TRBJ1-2 | 17 | TRBV28 | TGTGCCAGCAGTTTAGCGGGACAGGGTGTTTTTACGGATGGCTACACCTTC | CASSLAGQGVFTDGYTF
. | . | TRBJ2-5 | 13 | TRBV14 | TGTGCCAGCAGCCGCCAGTGGCAAGAGACCCAGTACTTC | CASSRQWQETQYF
. | . | TRBJ1-1 | 15 | TRBV5-1 | TGCGCCAGCAGCACAACCGGGACATTAAACTCTGAAGCTTTCTTT | CASSTTGTLNSEAFF
few | . | TRBJ2-3 | 16 | TRBV29-1 | TGCAGCGCCGGAAGGGTTGGGCGGGGATCCCCAGATACGCAGTATTTT | CSAGRVGRGSPDTQYF
few | . | TRBJ1-4 | 13 | TRBV28 | TGTGCCAGCAGTGGGTGGAGGGATGAAAAACTGTTTTTT | CASSGWRDEKLFF
. | . | TRBJ1-3 | 15 | TRBV13 | TGTGCCAGCAGCTTCTTGGCGACTACCGGAAACACCATATATTTT | CASSFLATTGNTIYF
. | TRBD1 | TRBJ1-3 | 16 | TRBV18 | TGTGCCAGCTCACCGGGGACAGGGGCTCCTGGAAACACCATATATTTT | CASSPGTGAPGNTIYF
. | TRBD2 | TRBJ2-3 | 15 | TRBV5-1 | TGCGCCAGCAGCCCGAGCGGGGGGGAGGGAGATACGCAGTATTTT | CASSPSGGEGDTQYF
. | . | TRBJ1-3 | 15 | TRBV7-2 | TGTGCCAGCAGCCCCAAGTCCGGACATGGAAACACCATATATTTT | CASSPKSGHGNTIYF
. | TRBD2 | TRBJ2-3 | 14 | TRBV3-1/TRBV3-2 | TGTGCCAGCACTAGCGGGAGTTCGCGAGATACGCAGTATTTT | CASTSGSSRDTQYF
. | TRBD1 | TRBJ2-5 | 11 | TRBV20-1 | TGCAGCGGGACAGCCTGGGAGACCCAGTACTTC | CSGTAWETQYF
. | . | TRBJ2-5 | 15 | TRBV7-9 | TGTGCCAGCAGCTTAATGGGGAGAACCCAAGAGACCCAGTACTTC | CASSLMGRTQETQYF
. | . | TRBJ2-5 | 14 | TRBV7-9 | TGTGCCAGCAGCTTAGGAGCGGCACAAGAGACCCAGTACTTC | CASSLGAAQETQYF
. | . | TRBJ1-4 | 15 | TRBV6-6 | TGTGCCAGCACGCGCGGTGGGCGGGTGAATGAAAAACTGTTTTTT | CASTRGGRVNEKLFF
. | . | TRBJ1-1 | 13 | TRBV11-2 | TGTGCCAGCAGCTTTGTAGTTAACACTGAAGCTTTCTTT | CASSFVVNTEAFF
. | . | TRBJ2-7 | 16 | TRBV28 | TGTGCCAGCACCCAGCGGTGGGGAGAAAGACCCTACGAGCAGTACTTC | CASTQRWGERPYEQYF
. | . | TRBJ1-5 | 14 | TRBV7-2 | TGTGCCAGCAGCTTAGCACAGGTCAATCAGCCCCAGCATTTT | CASSLAQVNQPQHF
. | TRBD1 | TRBJ2-5 | 14 | TRBV7-2 | TGTGCCAGCAGCGAAGAGGGGGCCTGGGAGACCCAGTACTTC | CASSEEGAWETQYF
. | . | TRBJ2-7 | 14 | TRBV28 | TGTGCCAGCAGTTTACCCGGGAACCACTACGAGCAGTACTTC | CASSLPGNHYEQYF
. | TRBD1 | TRBJ1-1 | 14 | TRBV7-2 | TGTGCCAGCAGCGACAGGGGTGGGAACACTGAAGCTTTCTTT | CASSDRGGNTEAFF
. | . | TRBJ1-1 | 13 | TRBV5-6 | TGTGCCAGCAGCCCGAACAGGTTTCCTGAAGCTTTCTTT | CASSPNRFPEAFF
once | . | TRBJ1-2 | 18 | TRBV4-1 | TGCGCCAGCAGACCATCCCCGTTGCGTGAGGGTAGTTTCTATGGCTACACCTTC | CASRPSPLREGSFYGYTF
. | . | TRBJ1-6 | 13 | TRBV18 | TGTGCCAGCTCACCAGGGGAGGAGTCACCCCTCCACTTT | CASSPGEESPLHF
. | TRBD1 | TRBJ2-5 | 20 | TRBV24-1 | TGTGCCACCAGTGATTTTAGTTCGTTTCGGACAGGGGAAGTCGAAGAGACCCAGTACTTC | CATSDFSSFRTGEVEETQYF
. | TRBD1 | TRBJ1-1 | 14 | TRBV28 | TGTGCCAGCAGGATGACAGGGGGCGGGCCCGAAGCTTTCTTT | CASRMTGGGPEAFF
. | TRBD2 | TRBJ2-3 | 16 | TRBV11-3 | TGTGCCAGCAGCCTAAGGACTAGCGGGGGCGCAGATACGCAGTATTTT | CASSLRTSGGADTQYF